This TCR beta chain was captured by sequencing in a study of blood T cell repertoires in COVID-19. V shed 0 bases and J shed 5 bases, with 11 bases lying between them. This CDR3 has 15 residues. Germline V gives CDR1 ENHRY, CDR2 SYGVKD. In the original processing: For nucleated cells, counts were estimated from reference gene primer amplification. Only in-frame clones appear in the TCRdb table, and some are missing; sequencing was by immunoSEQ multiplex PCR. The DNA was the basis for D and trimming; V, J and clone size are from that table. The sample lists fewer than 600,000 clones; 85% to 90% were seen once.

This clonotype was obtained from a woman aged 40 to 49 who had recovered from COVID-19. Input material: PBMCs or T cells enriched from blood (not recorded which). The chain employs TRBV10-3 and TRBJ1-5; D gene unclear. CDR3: CAISESGGFDQPQHF. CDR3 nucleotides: TGTGCCATCAGTGAGTCAGGCGGGTTCGATCAGCCCCAGCATTTT.